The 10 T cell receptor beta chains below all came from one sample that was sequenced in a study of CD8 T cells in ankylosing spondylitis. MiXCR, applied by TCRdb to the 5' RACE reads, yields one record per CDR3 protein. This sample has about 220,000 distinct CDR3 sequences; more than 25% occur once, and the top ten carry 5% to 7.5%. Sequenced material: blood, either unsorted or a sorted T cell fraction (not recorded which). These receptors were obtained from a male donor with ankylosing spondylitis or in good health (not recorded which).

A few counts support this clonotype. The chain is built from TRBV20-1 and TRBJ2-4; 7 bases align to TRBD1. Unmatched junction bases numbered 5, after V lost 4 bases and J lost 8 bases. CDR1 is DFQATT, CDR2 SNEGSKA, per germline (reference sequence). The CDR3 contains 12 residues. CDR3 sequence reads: CSANDRVHIQYF. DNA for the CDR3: TGCAGTGCTAATGACAGGGTCCACATTCAGTACTTC.

The CDR3 spells CASRDRGADTQYF. In DNA form, the CDR3 reads TGTGCCAGCCGGGACAGGGGGGCAGATACGCAGTATTTT. The V gene is TRBV6-1, the J gene TRBJ2-3, with TRBD1 identical over 11 bases. V was clipped by 8 bases and J by 4 bases; unmatched bases: 2. Per the germline V gene, CDR1 is MNHNS and CDR2 is SASEGT. There are 13 residues in the CDR3.

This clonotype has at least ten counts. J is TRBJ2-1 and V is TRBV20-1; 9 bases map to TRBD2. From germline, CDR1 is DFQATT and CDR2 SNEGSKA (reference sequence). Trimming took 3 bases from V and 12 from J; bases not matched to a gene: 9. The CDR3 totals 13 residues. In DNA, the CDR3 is TGCAGTGCTAGCCCCGATCAGACTAGCGGGCAGTTCTTC. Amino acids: CSASPDQTSGQFF.

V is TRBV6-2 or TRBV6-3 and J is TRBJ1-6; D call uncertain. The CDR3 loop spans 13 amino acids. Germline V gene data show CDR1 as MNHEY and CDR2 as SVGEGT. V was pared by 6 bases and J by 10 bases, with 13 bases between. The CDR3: CASSLVGQSPLHF. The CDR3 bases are TGTGCCAGCAGCCTCGTGGGCCAGTCACCCCTCCACTTT.

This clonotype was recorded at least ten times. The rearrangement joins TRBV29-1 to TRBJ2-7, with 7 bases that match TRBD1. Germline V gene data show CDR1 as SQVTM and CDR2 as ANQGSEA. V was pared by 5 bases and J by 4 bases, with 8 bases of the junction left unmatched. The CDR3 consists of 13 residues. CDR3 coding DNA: TGCAGCGTTCCCGGGACAGAGACTTACGAGCAGTACTTC. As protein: CSVPGTETYEQYF.

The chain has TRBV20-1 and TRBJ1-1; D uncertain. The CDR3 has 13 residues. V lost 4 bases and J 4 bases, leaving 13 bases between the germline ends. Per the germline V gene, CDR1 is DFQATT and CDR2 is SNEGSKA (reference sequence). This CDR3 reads CSATRGSGTEAFF. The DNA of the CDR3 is TGCAGTGCTACCCGGGGATCGGGCACTGAAGCTTTCTTT.

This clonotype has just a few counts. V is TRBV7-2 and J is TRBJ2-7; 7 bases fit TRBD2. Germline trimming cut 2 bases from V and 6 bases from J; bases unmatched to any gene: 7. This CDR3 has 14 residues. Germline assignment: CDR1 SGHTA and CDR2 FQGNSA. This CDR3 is CASSLRRELGEQYF. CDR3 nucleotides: TGTGCCAGCAGCTTAAGGCGGGAGCTCGGCGAGCAGTACTTC.

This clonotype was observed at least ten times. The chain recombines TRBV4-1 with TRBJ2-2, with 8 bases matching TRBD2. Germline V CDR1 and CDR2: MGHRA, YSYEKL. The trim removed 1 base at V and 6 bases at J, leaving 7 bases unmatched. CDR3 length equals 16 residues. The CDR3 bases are TGCGCCAGCAGCCAAGCAAGCGGGAGTGGAGCCGGGGAGCTGTTTTTT. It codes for CASSQASGSGAGELFF.

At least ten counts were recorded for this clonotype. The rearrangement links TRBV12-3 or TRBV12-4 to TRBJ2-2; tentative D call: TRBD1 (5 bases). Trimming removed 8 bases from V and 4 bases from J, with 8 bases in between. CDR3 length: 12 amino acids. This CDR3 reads CASGRGTGELFF. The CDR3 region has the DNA TGTGCCAGCGGTAGGGGCACCGGGGAGCTGTTTTTT.

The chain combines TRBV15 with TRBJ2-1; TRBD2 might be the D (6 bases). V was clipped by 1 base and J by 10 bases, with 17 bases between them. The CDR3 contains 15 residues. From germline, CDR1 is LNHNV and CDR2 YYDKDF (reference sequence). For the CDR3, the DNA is TGTGCCACCAGCAGAGGTTATTCTTCTAGCGAGGAGCAGTTCTTC. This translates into CATSRGYSSSEEQFF.